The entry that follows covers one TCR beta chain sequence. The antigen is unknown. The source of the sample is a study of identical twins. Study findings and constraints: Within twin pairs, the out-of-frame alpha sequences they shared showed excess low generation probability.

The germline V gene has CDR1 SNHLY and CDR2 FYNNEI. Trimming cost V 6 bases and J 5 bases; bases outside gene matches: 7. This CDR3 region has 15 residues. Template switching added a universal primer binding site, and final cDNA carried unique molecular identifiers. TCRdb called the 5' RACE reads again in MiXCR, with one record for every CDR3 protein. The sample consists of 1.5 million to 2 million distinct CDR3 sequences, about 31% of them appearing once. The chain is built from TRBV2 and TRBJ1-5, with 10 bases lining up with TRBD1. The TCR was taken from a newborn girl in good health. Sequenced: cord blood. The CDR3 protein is CASSLTGQGYQPQHF. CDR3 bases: TGTGCCAGCAGCTTGACGGGACAGGGGTATCAGCCCCAGCATTTT.